This T cell receptor (beta chain) was captured by sequencing in a study of post-analysis software for immune sequencing data. In the study overall: The cohort encompassed relapsing-remitting, secondary progressive and progressive-relapsing multiple sclerosis disease courses.

Study-level results: Patients had higher frequencies than controls of roughly 5 TRBV segments, including TRBV5-6, TRBV5-1 and TRBV20-1. Under F measure analysis, samples from one preparation batch co-clustered strongly. Those with multiple sclerosis, the patient group, showed significantly lower normalized Chao1 diversity than controls.

A word on this clonotype: What it binds is unknown.

Prepared TCR beta cDNA libraries contained unique molecular identifiers. Input amounts of about 0.95 to 10 million T cells were used. These gave 500,000 or so cDNA molecules, so each molecule approximated one T cell. MiXCR was run by TCRdb on the PCR reads, yielding one entry per CDR3 protein. The table shows fewer than 850,000 distinct CDR3 sequences, with approximately 30% occurring only once. Per germline, CDR1 SNHLY and CDR2 FYNNEI. V lost 3 bases and J 0 bases, leaving 12 bases between the germline ends. The CDR3 spans 17 residues. This clonotype was sampled from a girl aged 10 to 17 with multiple sclerosis. The chain is built from TRBV2 and TRBJ1-6; D unclear. Sample: blood. The CDR3 nucleotides are TGTGCCAGCAGTGATCGGACCGTAAGCTCCTATAATTCACCCCTCCACTTT. Translating it yields CASSDRTVSSYNSPLHF.